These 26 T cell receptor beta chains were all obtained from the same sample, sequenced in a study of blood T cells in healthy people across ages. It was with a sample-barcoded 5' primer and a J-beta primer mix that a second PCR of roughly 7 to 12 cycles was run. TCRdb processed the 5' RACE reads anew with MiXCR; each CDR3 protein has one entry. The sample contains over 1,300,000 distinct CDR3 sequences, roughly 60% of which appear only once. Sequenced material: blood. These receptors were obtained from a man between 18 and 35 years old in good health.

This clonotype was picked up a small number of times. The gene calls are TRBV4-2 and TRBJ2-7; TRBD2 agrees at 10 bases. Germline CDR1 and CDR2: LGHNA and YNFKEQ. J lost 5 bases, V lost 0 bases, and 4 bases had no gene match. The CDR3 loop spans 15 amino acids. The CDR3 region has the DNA TGTGCCAGCAGCCAAGATATACTAGCGGGGAACGAGCAGTACTTC. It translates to CASSQDILAGNEQYF.

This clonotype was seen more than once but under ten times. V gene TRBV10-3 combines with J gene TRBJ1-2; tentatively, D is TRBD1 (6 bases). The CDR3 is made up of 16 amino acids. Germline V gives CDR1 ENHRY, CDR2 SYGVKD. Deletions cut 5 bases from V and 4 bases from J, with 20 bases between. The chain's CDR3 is CAISFPGGAHGYGYTF. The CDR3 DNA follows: TGTGCCATCAGTTTCCCCGGGGGGGCGCATGGCTATGGCTACACCTTC.

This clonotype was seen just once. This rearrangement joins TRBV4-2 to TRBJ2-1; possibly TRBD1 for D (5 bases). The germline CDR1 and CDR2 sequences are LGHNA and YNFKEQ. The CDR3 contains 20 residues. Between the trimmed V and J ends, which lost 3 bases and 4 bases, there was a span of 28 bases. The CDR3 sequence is CASSQDESTASLGVYNEQFF. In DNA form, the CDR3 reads TGTGCCAGCAGCCAGGATGAGTCGACGGCCTCGTTAGGGGTATACAATGAGCAGTTCTTC.

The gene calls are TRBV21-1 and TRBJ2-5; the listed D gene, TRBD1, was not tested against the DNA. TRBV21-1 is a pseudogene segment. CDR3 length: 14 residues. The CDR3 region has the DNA TGTGCCAGCCTCTCAAGGACAGATCAAGAGACCCAGTACTTC. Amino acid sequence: CASLSRTDQETQYF.

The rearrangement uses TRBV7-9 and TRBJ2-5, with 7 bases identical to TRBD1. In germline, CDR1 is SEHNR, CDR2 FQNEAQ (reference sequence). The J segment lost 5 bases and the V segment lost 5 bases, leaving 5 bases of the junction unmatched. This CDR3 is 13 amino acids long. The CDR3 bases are TGTGCCAGCAGCCGACAGGGTGTCGAGACCCAGTACTTC. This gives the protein CASSRQGVETQYF.

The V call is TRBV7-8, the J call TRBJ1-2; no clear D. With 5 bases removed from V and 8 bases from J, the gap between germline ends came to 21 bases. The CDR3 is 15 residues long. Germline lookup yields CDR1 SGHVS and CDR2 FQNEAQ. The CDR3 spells CASSPQDSPRGGYTF. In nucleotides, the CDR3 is TGTGCCAGCAGCCCCCAGGACTCTCCGAGAGGAGGCTACACCTTC.

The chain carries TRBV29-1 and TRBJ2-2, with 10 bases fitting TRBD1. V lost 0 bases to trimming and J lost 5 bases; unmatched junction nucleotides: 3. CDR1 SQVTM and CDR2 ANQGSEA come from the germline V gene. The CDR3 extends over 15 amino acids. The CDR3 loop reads CSVEEGGQGTGELFF. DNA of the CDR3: TGCAGCGTTGAAGAAGGGGGACAGGGGACCGGGGAGCTGTTTTTT.

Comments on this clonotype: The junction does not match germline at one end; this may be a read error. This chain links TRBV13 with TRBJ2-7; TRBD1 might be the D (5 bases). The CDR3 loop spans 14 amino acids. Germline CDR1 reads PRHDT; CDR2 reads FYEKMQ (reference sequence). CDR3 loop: CVSSSTDKSYEQYF. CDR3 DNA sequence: TGTGTCAGCAGCTCGACAGATAAATCCTACGAGCAGTACTTC.

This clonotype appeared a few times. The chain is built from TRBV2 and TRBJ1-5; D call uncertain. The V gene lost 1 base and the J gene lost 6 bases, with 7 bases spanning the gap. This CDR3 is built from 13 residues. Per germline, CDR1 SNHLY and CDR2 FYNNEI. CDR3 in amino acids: CASSEGWGQPQHF. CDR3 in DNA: TGTGCCAGCAGTGAAGGATGGGGTCAGCCCCAGCATTTT.

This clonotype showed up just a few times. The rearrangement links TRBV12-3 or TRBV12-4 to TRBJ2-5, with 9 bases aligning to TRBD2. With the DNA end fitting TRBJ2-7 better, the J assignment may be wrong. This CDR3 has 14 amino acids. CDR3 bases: TGTGCCAGCAGTTTAGGGCGGGAGGGCTACGAGCAGTACTTC. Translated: CASSLGREGYEQYF.

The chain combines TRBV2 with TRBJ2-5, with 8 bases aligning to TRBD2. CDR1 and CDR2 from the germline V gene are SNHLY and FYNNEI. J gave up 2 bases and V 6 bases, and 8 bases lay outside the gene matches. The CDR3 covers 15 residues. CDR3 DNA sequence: TGTGCCAGCAGCGAGTTACGGGGGGGTCAAGAGACCCAGTACTTC. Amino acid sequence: CASSELRGGQETQYF.

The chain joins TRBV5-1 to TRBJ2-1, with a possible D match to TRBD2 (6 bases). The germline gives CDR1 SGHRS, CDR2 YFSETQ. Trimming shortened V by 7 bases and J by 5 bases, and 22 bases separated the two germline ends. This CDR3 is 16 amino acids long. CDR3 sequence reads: CASRKRGNLENNEQFF. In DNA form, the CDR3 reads TGCGCCAGCCGCAAACGGGGGAATCTCGAAAACAATGAGCAGTTCTTC.

The chain's CDR3 is CASSYPQGADGYTF. The CDR3 DNA is TGTGCCAGCAGTTACCCCCAGGGGGCCGATGGCTACACCTTC. The chain uses TRBV28 and TRBJ1-2; 8 positions agree with TRBD1. Trimming at V came to 4 bases and at J to 6 bases, leaving 7 bases not matched to a gene. CDR3 length equals 14 residues. CDR1 MDHEN and CDR2 SYDVKM come from the germline V gene.

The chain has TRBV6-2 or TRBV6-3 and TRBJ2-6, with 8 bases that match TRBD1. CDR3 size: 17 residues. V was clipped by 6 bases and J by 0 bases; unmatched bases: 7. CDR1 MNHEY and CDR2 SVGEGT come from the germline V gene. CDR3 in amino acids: CASSAGQGISGANVLTF. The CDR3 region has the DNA TGTGCCAGCAGCGCCGGACAGGGTATCTCTGGGGCCAACGTCCTGACTTTC.

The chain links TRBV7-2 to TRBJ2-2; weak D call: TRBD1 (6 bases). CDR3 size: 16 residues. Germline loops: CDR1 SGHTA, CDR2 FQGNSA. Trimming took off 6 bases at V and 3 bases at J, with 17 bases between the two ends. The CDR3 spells CASRFFGTRYTGELFF. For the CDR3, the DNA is TGTGCCAGCAGGTTTTTTGGGACACGATACACCGGGGAGCTGTTTTTT.

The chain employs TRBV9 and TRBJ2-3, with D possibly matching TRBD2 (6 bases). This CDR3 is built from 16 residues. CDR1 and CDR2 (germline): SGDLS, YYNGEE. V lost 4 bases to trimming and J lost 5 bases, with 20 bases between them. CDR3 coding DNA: TGTGCCAGCAGCCCCCCGGGACGAGCGGGCCAAGATACGCAGTATTTT. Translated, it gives CASSPPGRAGQDTQYF.

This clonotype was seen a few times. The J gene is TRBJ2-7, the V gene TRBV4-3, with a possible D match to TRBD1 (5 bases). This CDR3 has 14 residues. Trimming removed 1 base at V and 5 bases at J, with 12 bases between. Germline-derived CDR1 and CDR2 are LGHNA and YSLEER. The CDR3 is CASSQGTGPDEQYF. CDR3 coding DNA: TGCGCCAGCAGCCAAGGAACAGGCCCTGACGAGCAGTACTTC.

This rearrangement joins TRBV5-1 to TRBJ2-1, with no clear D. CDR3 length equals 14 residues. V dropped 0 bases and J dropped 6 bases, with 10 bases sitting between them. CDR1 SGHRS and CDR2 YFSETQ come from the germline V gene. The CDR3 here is CASSLAPGLNEQFF. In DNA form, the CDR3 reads TGCGCCAGCAGCTTGGCTCCGGGCCTCAATGAGCAGTTCTTC.

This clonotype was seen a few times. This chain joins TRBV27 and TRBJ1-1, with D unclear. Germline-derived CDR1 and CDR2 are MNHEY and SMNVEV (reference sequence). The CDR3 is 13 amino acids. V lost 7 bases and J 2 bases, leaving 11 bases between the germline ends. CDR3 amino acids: CASMLNLNTEAFF. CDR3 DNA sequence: TGTGCCAGCATGCTGAACCTAAACACTGAAGCTTTCTTT.

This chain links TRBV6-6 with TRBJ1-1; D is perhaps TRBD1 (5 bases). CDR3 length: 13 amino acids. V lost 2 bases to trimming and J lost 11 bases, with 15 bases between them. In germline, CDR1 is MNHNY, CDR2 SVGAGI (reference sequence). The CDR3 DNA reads TGTGCCAGCAGTTACGTTGGGGCGCAGGACGCTTTCTTT. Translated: CASSYVGAQDAFF.

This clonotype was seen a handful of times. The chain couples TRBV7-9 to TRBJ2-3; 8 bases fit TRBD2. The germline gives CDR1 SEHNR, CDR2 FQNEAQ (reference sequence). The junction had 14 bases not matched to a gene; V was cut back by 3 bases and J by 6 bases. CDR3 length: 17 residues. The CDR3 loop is CASSFRSGGLAADTQYF. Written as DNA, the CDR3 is TGTGCCAGCAGCTTTAGGAGTGGAGGACTAGCAGCGGATACGCAGTATTTT.

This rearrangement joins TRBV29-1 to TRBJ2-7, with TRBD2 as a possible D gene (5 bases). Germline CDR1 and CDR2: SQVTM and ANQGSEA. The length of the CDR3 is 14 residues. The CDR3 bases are TGCGGCGCCAAGACTACCTATTCCTCCTACGAGCAGTACTTC. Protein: CGAKTTYSSYEQYF.

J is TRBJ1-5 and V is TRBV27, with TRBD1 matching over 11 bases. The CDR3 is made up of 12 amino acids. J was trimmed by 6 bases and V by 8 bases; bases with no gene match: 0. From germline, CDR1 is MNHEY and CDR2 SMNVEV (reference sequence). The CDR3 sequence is CASGTGGQPQHF. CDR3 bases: TGTGCCAGCGGGACAGGGGGTCAGCCCCAGCATTTT.

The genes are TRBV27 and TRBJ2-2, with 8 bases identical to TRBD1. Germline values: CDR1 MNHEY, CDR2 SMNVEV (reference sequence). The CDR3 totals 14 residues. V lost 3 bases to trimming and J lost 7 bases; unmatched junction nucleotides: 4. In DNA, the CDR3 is TGTGCCAGCAGTTTTGAGACAGGGGACGGGGAGCTGTTTTTT. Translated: CASSFETGDGELFF.

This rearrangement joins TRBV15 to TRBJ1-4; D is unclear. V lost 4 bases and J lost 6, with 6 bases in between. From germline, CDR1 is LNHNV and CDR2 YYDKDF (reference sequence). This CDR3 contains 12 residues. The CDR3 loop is CATSKEDEKLFF. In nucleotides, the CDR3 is TGTGCCACCAGCAAGGAGGATGAAAAACTGTTTTTT.

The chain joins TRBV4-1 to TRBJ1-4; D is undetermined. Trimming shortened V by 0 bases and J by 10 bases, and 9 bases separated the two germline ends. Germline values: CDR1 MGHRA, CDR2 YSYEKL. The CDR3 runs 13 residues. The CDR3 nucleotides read TGCGCCAGCAGCCAAGACAGTTATGGAAAACTGTTTTTT. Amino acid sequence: CASSQDSYGKLFF.